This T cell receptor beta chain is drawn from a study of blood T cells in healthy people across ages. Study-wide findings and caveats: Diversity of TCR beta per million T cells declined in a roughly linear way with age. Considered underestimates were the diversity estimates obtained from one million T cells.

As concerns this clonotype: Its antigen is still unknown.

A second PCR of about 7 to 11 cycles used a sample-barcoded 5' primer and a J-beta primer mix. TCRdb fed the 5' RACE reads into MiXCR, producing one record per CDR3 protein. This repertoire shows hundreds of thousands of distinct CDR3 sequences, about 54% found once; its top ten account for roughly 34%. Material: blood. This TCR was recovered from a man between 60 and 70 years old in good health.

CDR3 DNA: TGTGCCACCAGCATCTGGGCTTCGAATGAGCAGTTCTTC. It encodes CATSIWASNEQFF. This sequence joins TRBV15 and TRBJ2-1; D unclear. V shed 4 bases and J shed 7 bases, with 11 bases lying between them. The CDR3 sequence is 13 residues long. The germline V gene has CDR1 LNHNV and CDR2 YYDKDF (reference sequence).